Shown below are 28 T cell receptor beta chains from a single sample sequenced in a study of CD8 T cells in ankylosing spondylitis. One entry per CDR3 protein, called by TCRdb with MiXCR from the 5' RACE reads. The table records roughly 180,000 distinct CDR3 sequences, around 10% of them present only once. Sequenced: blood, either unsorted or a sorted T cell fraction (not recorded which). Receptors originate from a male donor with ankylosing spondylitis or in good health (not recorded which).

This clonotype has ten or more counts. V and J are TRBV20-1 and TRBJ2-3; 10 nucleotides match TRBD1. Losses at the gene ends were 0 bases for V and 8 bases for J; bases not matched to a gene: 8. CDR3 length: 15 residues. Germline V gives CDR1 DFQATT, CDR2 SNEGSKA (reference sequence). The CDR3 DNA sequence: TGCAGTGCTAGAGATGCAGGACAGGGGGGGAGTACGCAGTATTTT. Its protein is CSARDAGQGGSTQYF.

The chain has TRBV20-1 and TRBJ1-5; 9 nucleotides align to TRBD1. V was pared by 6 bases and J by 5 bases, with 5 bases of the junction left unmatched. The CDR3 totals 13 residues. Germline assignment: CDR1 DFQATT and CDR2 SNEGSKA (reference sequence). The DNA for the CDR3 is TGCAGTGCCGGGGACAGGGAGGATCAGCCCCAGCATTTT. Protein: CSAGDREDQPQHF.

V usage is TRBV7-8 and J usage is TRBJ2-5; 8 bases line up with TRBD1. V was clipped by 4 bases and J by 6 bases; unmatched bases: 10. The CDR3 consists of 15 residues. In germline, CDR1 is SGHVS, CDR2 FQNEAQ. In nucleotides, the CDR3 is TGTGCCAGCAGCTCAGGAACAGGGGGGTTTAAGACCCAGTACTTC. Translated, it gives CASSSGTGGFKTQYF. Complete variable domain (other parts from reference TRBV7-8 and TRBJ2-5): GAGVSQSPRYKVAKRGQDVALRCDPISGHVSLFWYQQALGQGPEFLTYFQNEAQLDKSGLPSDRFFAERPEGSVSTLKIQRTQQEDSAVYLCASSSGTGGFKTQYFGPGTRLLVL.

V gene TRBV6-2 or TRBV6-3 combines with J gene TRBJ2-7; unclear D gene. Germline values: CDR1 MNHEY, CDR2 SVGEGT. The V gene lost 5 bases and the J gene lost 2 bases, with 7 bases spanning the gap. CDR3 length: 12 amino acids. The CDR3 DNA sequence: TGTGCCAGCAGTCGGCTAGCCTACGAGCAGTACTTC. This translates into CASSRLAYEQYF.

There are many counts of this clonotype. The chain employs TRBV5-1 and TRBJ2-5; TRBD2 is a possible D gene (6 bases). This CDR3 has 17 amino acids. Germline V gene lookup returns CDR1 SGHRS and CDR2 YFSETQ. Trimming cost V 0 bases and J 2 bases, with 17 bases left between them. Here the CDR3 reads CASSLAGVQKRQETQYF. For the CDR3, the DNA is TGCGCCAGCAGCTTGGCGGGGGTCCAAAAGCGACAAGAGACCCAGTACTTC.

The chain employs TRBV19 and TRBJ2-2; a possible D gene is TRBD1 (6 bases). The CDR3 covers 14 residues. Germline V gene sequence: CDR1 LNHDA, CDR2 SQIVND (reference sequence). Trimming took off 5 bases at V and 1 base at J, with 8 bases between the two ends. The CDR3 spells CASSPQGNTGELFF. The DNA of the CDR3 is TGTGCCAGTAGTCCACAGGGGAACACCGGGGAGCTGTTTTTT.

The rearrangement joins TRBV20-1 to TRBJ1-1; no definite D call. Germline V gives CDR1 DFQATT, CDR2 SNEGSKA (reference sequence). The CDR3 spans 13 residues. V was pared by 4 bases and J by 4 bases, with 13 bases between. The CDR3 loop is CSATPGLGTEAFF. In DNA form, the CDR3 reads TGCAGTGCTACCCCGGGGTTGGGCACTGAAGCTTTCTTT.

This clonotype was recorded many times. The V gene is TRBV24-1, the J gene TRBJ2-1; D is undetermined. CDR1 is KGHDR and CDR2 is SFDVKD in the germline V gene. Trimming cost V 9 bases and J 0 bases, with 14 bases left between them. This CDR3 has 15 residues. The CDR3 sequence is CATPLKASSYNEQFF. CDR3 nucleotides: TGTGCCACCCCTTTAAAGGCTAGCTCCTACAATGAGCAGTTCTTC.

This clonotype was seen at least ten times. V is TRBV2 and J is TRBJ2-7; a weak D match, TRBD1 (6 bases). The V end lost 8 bases, the J end lost 5 bases, and 13 bases lay between the germline ends. The CDR3 has 12 amino acids. Germline loops: CDR1 SNHLY, CDR2 FYNNEI. The CDR3 is CASQFTGNEQYF. The CDR3 nucleotides are TGTGCCAGCCAGTTCACAGGGAACGAGCAGTACTTC.

In this sample, this clonotype turned up many times. The chain is built from TRBV19 and TRBJ1-1; no firm D call. Trimming shortened V by 5 bases and J by 4 bases, and 14 bases separated the two germline ends. The CDR3 contains 14 residues. CDR1 and CDR2 (germline): LNHDA, SQIVND (reference sequence). The CDR3 sequence: CASSFKVGGTEAFF. CDR3 bases: TGTGCCAGTAGTTTTAAGGTCGGTGGCACTGAAGCTTTCTTT.

This clonotype was detected many times. The rearrangement joins TRBV5-1 to TRBJ2-1, with TRBD2 matching 10 bases. CDR3 length: 15 residues. Trimming at V came to 5 bases and at J to 5 bases, leaving 7 bases not matched to a gene. Germline loops: CDR1 SGHRS, CDR2 YFSETQ. The CDR3 DNA is TGCGCCAGCAGGGAGGATGGACTAGCGGACAATGAGCAGTTCTTC. Translating it yields CASREDGLADNEQFF.

V is TRBV30 and J is TRBJ1-1; D is perhaps TRBD1 (5 bases). Trimming took off 0 bases at V and 0 bases at J, with 11 bases between the two ends. The length of the CDR3 is 15 residues. In germline, CDR1 is GTSNPN, CDR2 SVGIG (reference sequence). The CDR3 is CAWSVWGSVNTEAFF. In nucleotides, the CDR3 is TGTGCCTGGAGTGTATGGGGCAGTGTGAACACTGAAGCTTTCTTT.

In its sample, this clonotype was seen many times. This rearrangement joins TRBV20-1 to TRBJ2-5, with a possible D match to TRBD1 (6 bases). This CDR3 has 13 residues. Germline values: CDR1 DFQATT, CDR2 SNEGSKA (reference sequence). The ends were cut back, 4 bases at V and 5 bases at J, with 14 bases in the middle. The CDR3 DNA sequence: TGCAGTGCTATTGACAGGTTCCGGGAGACCCAGTACTTC. Amino acids: CSAIDRFRETQYF.

This clonotype was counted many times. The chain employs TRBV12-3 or TRBV12-4 and TRBJ1-2; D unclear. This CDR3 contains 14 residues. Deletions cut 6 bases from V and 7 bases from J, with 18 bases between. As DNA, the CDR3 is TGTGCCAGCAGCCGACCAAACCCGGGGTTTGGCTACACCTTC. Its translation is CASSRPNPGFGYTF.

CDR3 sequence (DNA): TGTGCCAGCAGCTTAGCCCGACTGCACAATGAGCAGTTCTTC. It is translated as CASSLARLHNEQFF. J is TRBJ2-1 and V is TRBV7-2; D remains unclear. The CDR3 extends over 14 amino acids. Germline V gene lookup returns CDR1 SGHTA and CDR2 FQGNSA. V dropped 0 bases and J dropped 5 bases, with 8 bases sitting between them.

There are many counts of this clonotype. The chain couples TRBV5-1 to TRBJ2-5; maybe TRBD2 (5 bases). Germline loops: CDR1 SGHRS, CDR2 YFSETQ. This CDR3 contains 15 residues. V lost 3 bases to trimming and J lost 2 bases, with 14 bases between them. In DNA, the CDR3 is TGCGCCAGCAGCTCCCCCACCACGGGGCAAGAGACCCAGTACTTC. Translated: CASSSPTTGQETQYF.

This clonotype was picked up many times. The chain links TRBV12-3 or TRBV12-4 to TRBJ2-1; TRBD2 matches 9 bases. V gave up 4 bases and J gave up 5 bases; unmatched junction bases: 3. This CDR3 spans 14 amino acids. The CDR3 sequence: CASSYSSGNNEQFF. In DNA, the CDR3 is TGTGCCAGCAGTTACTCTAGCGGGAACAATGAGCAGTTCTTC.

Comment on this clonotype: Germline and junction disagree at one end, which may indicate a read error. This chain links TRBV7-2 with TRBJ2-1, with D perhaps matching TRBD1 (6 bases). CDR1 SGHTA and CDR2 FQGNSA come from the germline V gene. The CDR3 covers 15 residues. In DNA, the CDR3 is TGTGCCAGCAGCTTAGACAGGGTACGGCCGTCGATTCTGGTCTTC. This encodes CASSLDRVRPSILVF.

The chain recombines TRBV5-5 with TRBJ2-1, with D perhaps TRBD1 or TRBD2 (5 bases each). Germline assignment: CDR1 SGHKS and CDR2 YYEKEE (reference sequence). This CDR3 is built from 17 residues. Trimming cost V 4 bases and J 5 bases, with 22 bases left between them. This chain's CDR3 is CASSALGTIALHNEQFF. For the CDR3, the DNA is TGTGCCAGCAGCGCCCTGGGGACCATAGCCCTACACAATGAGCAGTTCTTC.

This clonotype has ten or more counts. V gene TRBV18 combines with J gene TRBJ2-1; the match to TRBD2 covers 8 bases. This CDR3 spans 15 amino acids. Germline CDR1 and CDR2: KGHSH and LQKENI. After removal of 4 bases from V and 4 bases from J, the junction contained 6 bases not matched to a gene. The CDR3 DNA reads as TGTGCCAGCTCACGAAGCGGGGGTCTTTACAATGAGCAGTTCTTC. Translating it yields CASSRSGGLYNEQFF.

This clonotype showed up many times. The genes are TRBV20-1 and TRBJ2-2, with TRBD2 as a possible D gene (6 bases). V was pared by 0 bases and J by 6 bases, with 14 bases between. CDR1 and CDR2 (germline): DFQATT, SNEGSKA (reference sequence). The CDR3 extends over 15 amino acids. The CDR3 protein is CSAREETRGAGELFF. The DNA of the CDR3 is TGCAGTGCTAGAGAGGAGACTAGAGGAGCCGGGGAGCTGTTTTTT.

J is TRBJ1-4 and V is TRBV25-1, with D maybe TRBD1 (5 bases). The CDR3 runs 13 residues. V lost 5 bases to trimming and J lost 8 bases, with 12 bases between them. Germline CDR1 reads MGHDK; CDR2 reads SYGVNS. CDR3 DNA: TGTGCCAGCAGTAGGGGACGAGGGGAAAAACTGTTTTTT. Amino acids: CASSRGRGEKLFF.

The chain combines TRBV27 with TRBJ2-7; possibly TRBD2 for D (6 bases). Germline V gene data show CDR1 as MNHEY and CDR2 as SMNVEV (reference sequence). This CDR3 comprises 12 residues. The DNA for the CDR3 is TGTGCTATCAAGACCGGGAGAGGGGAGCAGTACTTC. Translating it yields CAIKTGRGEQYF.

This clonotype was recorded many times. The chain carries TRBV28 and TRBJ1-4; D may be TRBD1 (5 bases). The CDR3 runs to 14 residues. CDR1 is MDHEN, CDR2 SYDVKM, per germline. V dropped 8 bases and J dropped 0 bases, with 10 bases sitting between them. The chain's CDR3 is CASSTDATNEKLFF. The DNA of the CDR3 is TGTGCCAGCTCGACAGATGCAACTAATGAAAAACTGTTTTTT.

This clonotype has a count of ten or more. This chain links TRBV5-1 with TRBJ1-2; D is undetermined. V shed 0 bases and J shed 4 bases, with 16 bases lying between them. The CDR3 is 16 residues long. Germline CDR1 and CDR2: SGHRS and YFSETQ. In DNA form, the CDR3 reads TGCGCCAGCAGCTTGGACGGGCCTCCGGTGGGCTATGGCTACACCTTC. Encoded protein: CASSLDGPPVGYGYTF.

The rearrangement joins TRBV5-1 to TRBJ1-1; D ambiguous. The V gene lost 3 bases and the J gene lost 0 bases, with 12 bases spanning the gap. CDR1 SGHRS and CDR2 YFSETQ come from the germline V gene. The CDR3 has 15 residues. This chain's CDR3 is CASSYLGGLNTEAFF. The CDR3 DNA is TGCGCCAGCAGCTACCTCGGAGGGTTGAACACTGAAGCTTTCTTT.

The sample holds many counts of this clonotype. The V and J genes are TRBV24-1 and TRBJ2-5, with TRBD1 matching over 7 bases. J gave up 1 base and V 5 bases, and 9 bases lay outside the gene matches. The CDR3 has 16 amino acids. The germline gives CDR1 KGHDR, CDR2 SFDVKD. CDR3: CATSATAKGAQETQYF. The CDR3 DNA follows: TGTGCCACCAGTGCCACCGCCAAGGGGGCCCAAGAGACCCAGTACTTC.

This clonotype was counted a few times. CDR3 sequence (DNA): TGTGCCAGCAGCTCTCCAGGTTCACCCCTCCACTTT. This encodes CASSSPGSPLHF. The V call is TRBV7-9, the J call TRBJ1-6; D is unresolved. Germline V gene lookup returns CDR1 SEHNR and CDR2 FQNEAQ (reference sequence). The CDR3 is 12 residues long. V dropped 4 bases and J dropped 9 bases, with 7 bases sitting between them.